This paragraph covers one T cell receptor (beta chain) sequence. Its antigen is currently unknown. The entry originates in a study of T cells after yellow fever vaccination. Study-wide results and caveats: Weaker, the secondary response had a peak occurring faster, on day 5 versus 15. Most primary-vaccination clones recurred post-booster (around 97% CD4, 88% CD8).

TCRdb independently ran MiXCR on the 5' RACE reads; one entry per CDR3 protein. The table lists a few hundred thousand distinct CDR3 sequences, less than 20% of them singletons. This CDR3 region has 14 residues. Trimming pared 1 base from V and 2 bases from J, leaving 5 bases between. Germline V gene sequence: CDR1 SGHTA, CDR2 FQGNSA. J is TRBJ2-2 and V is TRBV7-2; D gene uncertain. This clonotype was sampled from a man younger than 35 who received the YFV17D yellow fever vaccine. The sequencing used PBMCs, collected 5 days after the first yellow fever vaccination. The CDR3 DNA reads TGTGCCAGCAGCTTAGATTTAAACACCGGGGAGCTGTTTTTT. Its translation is CASSLDLNTGELFF.